This T cell receptor beta chain was sequenced during a study of CD8 T cells in Susac syndrome. The RNA input was about 0.45 to 1 ug, and it was reverse transcribed with random hexamers. By means of immunoSEQ multiplex PCR, TCR beta CDR3 spanning 54 Vbeta and 13 Jbeta underwent amplification. TCRdb recomputed calls from the immunoSEQ multiplex PCR reads with MiXCR, one row per CDR3 protein. The profile covers approximately 230,000 distinct CDR3 sequences, with just under 95% appearing a single time and about 0.07% taken by the ten largest. Germline lookup yields CDR1 SGHVS and CDR2 FQNEAQ. The CDR3 totals 12 residues. V lost 4 bases and J 7 bases, leaving 10 bases between the germline ends. The patients who served as multiple sclerosis controls were treatment-naive and had stable or active relapsing-remitting disease that fulfilled the revised McDonald criteria. This clonotype was counted once.

This clonotype originated in a human donor with multiple sclerosis. The specimen was CD4+ T cells from PBMCs. This sequence joins TRBV7-8 and TRBJ2-5, with unresolved D. CDR3 amino acids: CASSSRLVTQYF. CDR3 bases: TGTGCCAGCAGCTCACGCTTGGTGACCCAGTACTTC.